A selection of T cell receptor beta chains follows, all from one sample in a study of long-term antiretroviral therapy in people with HIV. Here immunoSEQ multiplex PCR was the method, and the copy in TCRdb shows in-frame clones only, minus some. In the table there are about 38,000 clones, 75% to 90% of which are singletons. This sample comprised unsorted PBMCs, obtained 1.5 years after starting antiretroviral therapy. The receptors come from a man between 18 and 35 years old with HIV. The CDR3 runs from the conserved cysteine through the conserved F or W. D genes are given only for firm matches. Clone size is shown for a subset of rows, as once, few, many or a class of expanded clone.

cdr3_aa cdr3_nt clone_size j_call v_call d_call
CASSDGIYGYTF TGTGCCAGCAGTGATGGTATCTATGGCTACACCTTC - TRBJ1-2 TRBV6-5 -
CASSPDASYEQYF TGCGCCAGCAGCCCGGACGCGTCCTACGAGCAGTACTTC few TRBJ2-7 TRBV5-1 -
CASSPWRTLDQLFF TGTGCCAGCAGCCCCTGGAGAACGTTGGATCAACTGTTTTTT - TRBJ1-4 TRBV7-9 -
CASSVGRVNEKLFF TGTGCCAGCAGCGTAGGTAGAGTTAATGAAAAACTGTTTTTT once TRBJ1-4 TRBV9 -
CASSAREGFGGANVLTF TGTGCCAGCAGCGCCAGGGAAGGGTTTGGTGGGGCCAACGTCCTGACTTTC - TRBJ2-6 TRBV9 -
CASSHFRGYSNQPQHF TGTGCCAGCAGTCATTTCAGGGGATATAGCAATCAGCCCCAGCATTTT - TRBJ1-5 TRBV28 -
CASSPGLAPNNEQFF TGTGCCAGCAGCCCGGGACTAGCGCCAAACAATGAGCAGTTCTTC - TRBJ2-1 TRBV9 TRBD2
CASSLQRKNYEQYF TGTGCCAGCAGCTTGCAGCGGAAGAACTACGAGCAGTACTTC - TRBJ2-7 TRBV5-6 -
CASSPGDGNQPQHF TGTGCCAGCTCACCCGGAGACGGCAATCAGCCCCAGCATTTT - TRBJ1-5 TRBV18 -
CASTPAGGRQETQYF TGTGCCAGCACCCCCGCGGGAGGAAGGCAAGAGACCCAGTACTTC - TRBJ2-5 TRBV7-2 TRBD2
CASSLAGTVNTGELFF TGCGCCAGCAGCTTGGCCGGGACAGTGAACACCGGGGAGCTGTTTTTT - TRBJ2-2 TRBV5-1 TRBD1
CASGRNAGDEQFF TGTGCCAGCGGGAGGAACGCAGGAGATGAGCAGTTCTTC - TRBJ2-1 TRBV25-1 -